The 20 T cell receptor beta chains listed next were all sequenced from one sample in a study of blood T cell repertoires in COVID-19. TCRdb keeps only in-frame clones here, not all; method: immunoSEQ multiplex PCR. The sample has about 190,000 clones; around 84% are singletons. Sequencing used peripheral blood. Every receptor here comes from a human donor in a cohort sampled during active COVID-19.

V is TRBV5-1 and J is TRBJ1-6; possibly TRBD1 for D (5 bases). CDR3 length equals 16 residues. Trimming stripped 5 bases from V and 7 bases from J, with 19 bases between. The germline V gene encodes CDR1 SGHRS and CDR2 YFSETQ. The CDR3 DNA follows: TGCGCCAGCAGAATTGGAGCAAGGGGTGGGAATTCACCCCTCCACTTT. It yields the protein CASRIGARGGNSPLHF. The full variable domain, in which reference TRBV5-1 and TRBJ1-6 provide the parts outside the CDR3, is KAGVTQTPRYLIKTRGQQVTLSCSPISGHRSVSWYQQTPGQGLQFLFEYFSETQRNKGNFPGRFSGRQFSNSRSEMNVSTLELGDSALYLCASRIGARGGNSPLHFGNGTRLTVT.

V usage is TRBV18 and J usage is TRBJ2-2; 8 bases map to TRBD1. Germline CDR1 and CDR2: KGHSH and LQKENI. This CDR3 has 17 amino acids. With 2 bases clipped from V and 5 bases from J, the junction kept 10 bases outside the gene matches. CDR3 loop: CASSPGTGHSTTGELFF. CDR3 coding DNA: TGTGCCAGCTCACCAGGGACAGGACATAGTACTACCGGGGAGCTGTTTTTT.

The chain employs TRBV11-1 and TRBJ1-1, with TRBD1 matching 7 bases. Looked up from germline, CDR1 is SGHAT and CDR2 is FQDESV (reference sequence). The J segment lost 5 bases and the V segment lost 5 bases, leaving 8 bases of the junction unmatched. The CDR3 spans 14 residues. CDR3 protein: CASSLGRGRTEAFF. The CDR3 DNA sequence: TGTGCCAGCAGCCTAGGGAGGGGGCGGACTGAAGCTTTCTTT.

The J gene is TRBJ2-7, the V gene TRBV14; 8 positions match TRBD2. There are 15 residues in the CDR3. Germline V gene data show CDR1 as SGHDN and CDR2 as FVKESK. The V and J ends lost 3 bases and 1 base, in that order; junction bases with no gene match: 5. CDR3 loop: CASSHTAGGSYEQYF. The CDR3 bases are TGTGCCAGCAGCCATACCGCGGGAGGTTCCTACGAGCAGTACTTC.

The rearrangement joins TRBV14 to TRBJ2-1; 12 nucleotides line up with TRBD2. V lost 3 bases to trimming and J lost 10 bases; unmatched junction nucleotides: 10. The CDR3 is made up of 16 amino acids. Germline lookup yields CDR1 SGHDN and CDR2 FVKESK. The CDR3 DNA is TGTGCCAGCAGCCATAGGCTAGCGGGGGGGCTCGAGGAGCAGTTCTTC. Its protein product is CASSHRLAGGLEEQFF.

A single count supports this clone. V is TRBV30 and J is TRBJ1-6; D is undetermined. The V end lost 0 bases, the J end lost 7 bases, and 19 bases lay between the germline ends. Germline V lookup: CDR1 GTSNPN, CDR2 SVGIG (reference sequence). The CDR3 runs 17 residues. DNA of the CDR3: TGTGCCTGGAGTGTCTCCCGATTTCTGATCGGGAATTCACCCCTCCACTTT. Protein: CAWSVSRFLIGNSPLHF.

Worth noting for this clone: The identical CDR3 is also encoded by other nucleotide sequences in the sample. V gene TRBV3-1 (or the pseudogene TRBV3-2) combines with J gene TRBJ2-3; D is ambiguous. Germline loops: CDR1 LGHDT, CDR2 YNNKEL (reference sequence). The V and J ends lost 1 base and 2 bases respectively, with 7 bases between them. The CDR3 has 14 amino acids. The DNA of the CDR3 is TGTGCCAGCAGCCAAGGGGCTTTCACAGATACGCAGTATTTT. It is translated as CASSQGAFTDTQYF.

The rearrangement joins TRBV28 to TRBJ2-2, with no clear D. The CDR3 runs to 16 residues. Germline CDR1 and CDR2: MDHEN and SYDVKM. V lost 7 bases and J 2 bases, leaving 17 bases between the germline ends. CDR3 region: CASMGTSVGNTGELFF. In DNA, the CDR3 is TGTGCCAGCATGGGCACCTCGGTGGGTAACACCGGGGAGCTGTTTTTT.

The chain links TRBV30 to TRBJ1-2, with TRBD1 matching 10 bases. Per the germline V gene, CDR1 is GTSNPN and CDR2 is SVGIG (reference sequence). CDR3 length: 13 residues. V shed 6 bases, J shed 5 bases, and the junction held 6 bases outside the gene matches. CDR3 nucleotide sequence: TGTGCCTGCCCCCCGGGACAGGGGTATGGCTACACCTTC. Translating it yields CACPPGQGYGYTF.

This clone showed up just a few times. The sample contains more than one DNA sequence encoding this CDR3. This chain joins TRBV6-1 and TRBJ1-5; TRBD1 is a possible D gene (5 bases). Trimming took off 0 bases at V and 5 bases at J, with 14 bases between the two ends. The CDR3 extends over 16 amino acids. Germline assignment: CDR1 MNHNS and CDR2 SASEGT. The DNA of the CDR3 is TGTGCCAGCAGTGAAGCGGGCGGGGGATCGCATCAGCCCCAGCATTTT. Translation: CASSEAGGGSHQPQHF.

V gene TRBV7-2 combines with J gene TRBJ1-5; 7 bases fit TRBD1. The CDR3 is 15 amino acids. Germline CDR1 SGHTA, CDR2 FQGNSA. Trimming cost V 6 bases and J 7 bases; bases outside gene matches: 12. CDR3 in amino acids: CASSETHRGRQPQHF. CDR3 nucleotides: TGTGCCAGCAGTGAAACTCACAGGGGACGACAGCCCCAGCATTTT.

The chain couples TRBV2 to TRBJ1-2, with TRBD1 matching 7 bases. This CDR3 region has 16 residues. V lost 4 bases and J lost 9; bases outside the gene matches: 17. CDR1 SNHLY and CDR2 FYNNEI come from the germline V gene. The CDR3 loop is CASSGSPLTGIRSYTF. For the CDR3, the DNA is TGTGCCAGCAGTGGGAGTCCACTGACAGGGATTCGGAGCTACACCTTC.

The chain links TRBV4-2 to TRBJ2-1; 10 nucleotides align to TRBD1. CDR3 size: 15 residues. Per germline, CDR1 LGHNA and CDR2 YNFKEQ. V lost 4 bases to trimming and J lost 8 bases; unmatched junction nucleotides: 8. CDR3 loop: CASSLAGTGDDEQFF. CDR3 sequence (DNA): TGTGCCAGCAGCCTTGCCGGGACAGGGGACGATGAGCAGTTCTTC.

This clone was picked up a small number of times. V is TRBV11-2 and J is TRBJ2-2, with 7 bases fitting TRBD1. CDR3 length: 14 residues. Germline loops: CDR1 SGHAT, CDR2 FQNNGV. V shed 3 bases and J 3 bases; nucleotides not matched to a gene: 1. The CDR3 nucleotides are TGTGCCAGCAGCTTTGGGACAGACACCGGGGAGCTGTTTTTT. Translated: CASSFGTDTGELFF.

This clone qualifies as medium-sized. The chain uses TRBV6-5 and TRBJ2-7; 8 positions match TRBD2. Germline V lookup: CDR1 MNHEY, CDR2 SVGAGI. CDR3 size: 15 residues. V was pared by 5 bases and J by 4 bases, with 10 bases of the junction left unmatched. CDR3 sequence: CASSLEGGGPYEQYF. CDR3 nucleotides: TGTGCCAGCAGTCTGGAGGGCGGGGGGCCATACGAGCAGTACTTC.

The chain's CDR3 is CASSSQGGNTEAFF. CDR3 coding DNA: TGTGCCAGCAGTTCACAGGGGGGGAACACTGAAGCTTTCTTT. This chain links TRBV6-5 with TRBJ1-1, with TRBD1 matching 8 bases. This CDR3 has 14 residues. Germline trimming cut 4 bases from V and 1 base from J; bases unmatched to any gene: 2. From germline, CDR1 is MNHEY and CDR2 SVGAGI.

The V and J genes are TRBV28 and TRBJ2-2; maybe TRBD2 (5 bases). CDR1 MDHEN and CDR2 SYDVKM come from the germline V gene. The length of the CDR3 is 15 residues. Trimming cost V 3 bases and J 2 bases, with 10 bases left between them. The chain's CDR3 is CASSFSRGNTGELFF. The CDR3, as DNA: TGTGCCAGCAGTTTCAGTCGGGGTAACACCGGGGAGCTGTTTTTT. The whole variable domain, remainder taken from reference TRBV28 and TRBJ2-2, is DVKVTQSSRYLVKRTGEKVFLECVQDMDHENMFWYRQDPGLGLRLIYFSYDVKMKEKGDIPEGYSVSREKKERFSLILESASTNQTSMYLCASSFSRGNTGELFFGEGSRLTVL.

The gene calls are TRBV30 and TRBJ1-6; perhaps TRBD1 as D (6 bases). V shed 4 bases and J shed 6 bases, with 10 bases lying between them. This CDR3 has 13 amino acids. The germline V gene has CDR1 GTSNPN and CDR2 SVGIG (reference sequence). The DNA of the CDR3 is TGTGCCTGGACGCGGGGGGCTAATTCACCCCTCCACTTT. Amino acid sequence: CAWTRGANSPLHF. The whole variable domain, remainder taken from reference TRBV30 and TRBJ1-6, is SQTIHQWPATLVQPVGSPLSLECTVEGTSNPNLYWYRQAAGRGLQLLFYSVGIGQISSEVPQNLSASRPQDRQFILSSKKLLLSDSGFYLCAWTRGANSPLHFGNGTRLTVT.

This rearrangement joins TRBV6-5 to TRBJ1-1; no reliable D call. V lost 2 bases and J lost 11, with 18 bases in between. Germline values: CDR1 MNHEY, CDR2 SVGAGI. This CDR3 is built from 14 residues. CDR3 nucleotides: TGTGCCAGCAGTTACAATTGGGTAGGCGGTGAGGCTTTCTTT. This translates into CASSYNWVGGEAFF.

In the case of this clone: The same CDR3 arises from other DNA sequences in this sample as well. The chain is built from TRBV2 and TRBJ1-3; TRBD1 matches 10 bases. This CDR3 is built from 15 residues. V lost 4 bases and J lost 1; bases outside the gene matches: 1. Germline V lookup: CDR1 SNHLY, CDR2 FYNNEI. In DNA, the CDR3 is TGTGCCAGCAGTGGACAGGGGGCATCTGGAAACACCATATATTTT. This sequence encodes CASSGQGASGNTIYF.